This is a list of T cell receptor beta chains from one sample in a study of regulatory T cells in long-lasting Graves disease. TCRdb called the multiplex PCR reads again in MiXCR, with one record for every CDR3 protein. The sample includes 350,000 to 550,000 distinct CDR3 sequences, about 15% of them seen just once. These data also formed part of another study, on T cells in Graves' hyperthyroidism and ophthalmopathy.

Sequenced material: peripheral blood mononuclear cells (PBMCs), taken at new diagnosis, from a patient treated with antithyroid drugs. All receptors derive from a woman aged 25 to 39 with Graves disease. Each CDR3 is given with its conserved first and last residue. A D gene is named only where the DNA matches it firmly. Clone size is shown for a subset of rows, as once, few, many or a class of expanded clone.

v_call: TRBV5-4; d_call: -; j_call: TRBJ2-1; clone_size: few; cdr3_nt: TGTGCCAGCAGCTTGCGGGCGTACTACAATGAGCAGTTCTTC; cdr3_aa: CASSLRAYYNEQFF
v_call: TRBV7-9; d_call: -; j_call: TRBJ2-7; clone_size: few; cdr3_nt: TGTGCCAGCAGCCCAGTTAAGCGGGACACCTACGAGCAGTACTTC; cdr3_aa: CASSPVKRDTYEQYF
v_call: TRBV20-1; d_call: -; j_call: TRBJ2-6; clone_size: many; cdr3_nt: TGCAGTGCTATTTCTGGGGCCAACGTCCTGACTTTC; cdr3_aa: CSAISGANVLTF
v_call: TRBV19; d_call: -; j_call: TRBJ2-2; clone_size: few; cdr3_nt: TGTGCCAGTAGTATAGCGGGTCCCGGGGAGCTGTTTTTT; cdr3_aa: CASSIAGPGELFF
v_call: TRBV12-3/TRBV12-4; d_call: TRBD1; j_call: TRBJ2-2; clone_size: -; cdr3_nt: TGTGCCAGCAGTCCCGGGACAGGGTTGGGCGGGGAGCTGTTTTTT; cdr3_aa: CASSPGTGLGGELFF
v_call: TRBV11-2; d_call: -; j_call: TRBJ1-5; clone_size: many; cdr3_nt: TGTGCCAGCAGCCTAGAGAACCCCCAACAGCCCCAGCATTTT; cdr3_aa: CASSLENPQQPQHF
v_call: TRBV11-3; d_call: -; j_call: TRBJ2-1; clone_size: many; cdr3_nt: TGTGCCAGCATGGGGGGCGATGAGCAGTTCTTC; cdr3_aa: CASMGGDEQFF
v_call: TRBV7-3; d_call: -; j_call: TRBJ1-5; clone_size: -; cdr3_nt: TGTGCCAGCAGCTTAACCATGTCGGGGCCCCAGCATTTT; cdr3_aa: CASSLTMSGPQHF
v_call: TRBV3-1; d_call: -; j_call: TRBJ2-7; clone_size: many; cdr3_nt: TGTGCCAGCAGCCAAGAATGGACCGGAGTCGAGCAGTACTTC; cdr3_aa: CASSQEWTGVEQYF
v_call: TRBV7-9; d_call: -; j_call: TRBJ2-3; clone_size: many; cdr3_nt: TGTGCCAGCAGCTTCGCAGCTAGCGGGCCCCAAGGGGGCTATTTT; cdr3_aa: CASSFAASGPQGGYF
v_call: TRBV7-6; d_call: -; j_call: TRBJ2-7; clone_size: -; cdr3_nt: TGTGCCAGCAGCTTAATGGTAGTCCCCTACGAGCAGTACTTC; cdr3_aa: CASSLMVVPYEQYF
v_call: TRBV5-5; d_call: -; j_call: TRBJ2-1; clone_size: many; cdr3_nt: TGCGCCAGCAGCTTGGGGGAGACGTCCTACAATGAGCAGTTCTTC; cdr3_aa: CASSLGETSYNEQFF
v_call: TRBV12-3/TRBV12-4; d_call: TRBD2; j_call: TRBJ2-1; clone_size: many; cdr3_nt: TGTGCCAGCAGTACTTCCGGGACTAGCAATGAGCAGTTCTTC; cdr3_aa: CASSTSGTSNEQFF
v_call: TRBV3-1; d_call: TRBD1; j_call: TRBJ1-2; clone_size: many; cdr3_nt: TGTGCCAGCAGCCAACCATCGGGACAGGGGAACTATGGCTACACCTTC; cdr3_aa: CASSQPSGQGNYGYTF
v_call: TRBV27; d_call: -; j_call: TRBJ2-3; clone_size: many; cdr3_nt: TGTGCCAGCAGTTTAGGGGAGCGGATAACGCAGTATTTT; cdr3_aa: CASSLGERITQYF
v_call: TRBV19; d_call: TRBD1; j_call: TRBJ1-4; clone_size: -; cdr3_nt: TGTGCCAGTAGTATAGAAGGACAGGGTTATGCAACTAATGAAAAACTGTTTTTT; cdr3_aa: CASSIEGQGYATNEKLFF
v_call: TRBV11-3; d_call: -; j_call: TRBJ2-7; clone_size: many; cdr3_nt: TGTGCCAGCAGCTTAGTTCTCGCGGGGATCTCCTACGAGCAGTACTTC; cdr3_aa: CASSLVLAGISYEQYF
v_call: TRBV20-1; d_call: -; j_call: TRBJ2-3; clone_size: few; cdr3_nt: TGCAGTGCCCCCGGAGGGGGCTCGGAAGATACGCAGTATTTT; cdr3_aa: CSAPGGGSEDTQYF
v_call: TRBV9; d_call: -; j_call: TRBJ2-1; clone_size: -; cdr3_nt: TGTGCCAGCAGCCCACAAGATCGGACCACACCATACAATGAGCAGTTCTTC; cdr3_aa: CASSPQDRTTPYNEQFF
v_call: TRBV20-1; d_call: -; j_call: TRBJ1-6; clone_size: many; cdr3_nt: TGCAGTGCTAGAGATCCGGGACCACCATTTTCACCCCTCCACTTT; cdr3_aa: CSARDPGPPFSPLHF
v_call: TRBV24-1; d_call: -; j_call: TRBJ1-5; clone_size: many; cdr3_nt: TGTGCCACCAGTGCCGGACACGGAAATCAGCCCCAGCATTTT; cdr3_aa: CATSAGHGNQPQHF
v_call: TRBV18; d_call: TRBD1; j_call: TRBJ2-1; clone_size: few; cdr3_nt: TGTGCCAGCTCACCGGACAGGGCTTCATCCTACAATGAGCAGTTCTTC; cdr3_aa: CASSPDRASSYNEQFF
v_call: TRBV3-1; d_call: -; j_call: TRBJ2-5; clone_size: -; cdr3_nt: TGTGCCAGCAGCAACCGTTTCGACAGGCCAATTAAGACCCAGTACTTC; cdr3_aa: CASSNRFDRPIKTQYF
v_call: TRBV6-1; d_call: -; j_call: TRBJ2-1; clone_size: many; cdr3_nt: TGTGCCAGCAGGGGAGGGGGCAACTATGAGCAGTTCTTC; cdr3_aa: CASRGGGNYEQFF
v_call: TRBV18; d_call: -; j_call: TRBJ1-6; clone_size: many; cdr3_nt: TGTGCCAGCTCACCAACTGGACATCCTAATACACCCCTCCACTTT; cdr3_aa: CASSPTGHPNTPLHF
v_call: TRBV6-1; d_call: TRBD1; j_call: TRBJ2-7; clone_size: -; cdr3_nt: TGTGCCAGCAGTCCGGGACAGACCCCCTACGAGCAGTACTTC; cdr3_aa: CASSPGQTPYEQYF
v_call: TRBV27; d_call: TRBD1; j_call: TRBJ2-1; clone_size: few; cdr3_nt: TGTGCCAGCAGCCCGAACACCGGGACAGGGGGGTTCTTC; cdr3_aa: CASSPNTGTGGFF
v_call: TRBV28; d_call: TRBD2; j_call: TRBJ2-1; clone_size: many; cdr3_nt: TGTGCCAGCAGTCCTTTACGGGGAGGGGTGAATGAGCAGTTCTTC; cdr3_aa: CASSPLRGGVNEQFF